Each of the 15 T cell receptor beta chains below was sequenced from the same sample in a study of blood T cell repertoires in COVID-19. The protocol was immunoSEQ multiplex PCR, while the TCRdb copy is restricted to in-frame clones and leaves out a portion. The profile shows about 140,000 clones, over 60% of them singletons. The specimen was PBMCs or T cells enriched from blood (not recorded which). Source of these receptors: a woman aged 45-60 years who had recovered from COVID-19.

The rearrangement links TRBV12-3 or TRBV12-4 to TRBJ1-1; 7 bases align to TRBD1. The CDR3 sequence is 13 residues long. V shed 7 bases and J 3 bases; nucleotides not matched to a gene: 5. The CDR3 sequence: CASNRQGDTEAFF. CDR3 coding DNA: TGTGCCAGCAACCGACAGGGAGACACTGAAGCTTTCTTT.

The V call is TRBV11-3, the J call TRBJ2-2; the D is unclear. Germline V lookup: CDR1 SGHNT, CDR2 YENEEA. The CDR3 loop spans 13 amino acids. V was shortened by 1 base and J by 4 bases, with 4 bases between the two germline ends. CDR3 protein: CASSLVRTGELFF. The DNA for the CDR3 is TGTGCCAGCAGCTTAGTTCGCACCGGGGAGCTGTTTTTT.

The J gene is TRBJ2-1, the V gene TRBV19; the match to TRBD2 covers 10 bases. CDR3 length: 16 amino acids. V lost 1 base, J lost 6 bases, and 6 bases stayed unmatched. The V gene's germline CDR1 is LNHDA and CDR2 SQIVND (reference sequence). This CDR3 is CASSIGSGRAGNEQFF. The CDR3, as DNA: TGTGCCAGTAGTATAGGAAGCGGGAGGGCAGGCAATGAGCAGTTCTTC.

In this sample, this clone turned up a few times. CDR3 sequence reads: CASSGTGPVTEAFF. The CDR3 DNA reads TGTGCCAGCAGCGGTACAGGGCCCGTCACTGAAGCTTTCTTT. V and J are TRBV5-4 and TRBJ1-1, with D tentatively TRBD1 (6 bases). The CDR3 spans 14 residues. The V end lost 4 bases, the J end lost 4 bases, and 14 bases lay between the germline ends. Germline assignment: CDR1 SGHNT and CDR2 YYREEE (reference sequence).

V is TRBV28 and J is TRBJ2-7, with D uncertain. Looked up from germline, CDR1 is MDHEN and CDR2 is SYDVKM. The CDR3 extends over 12 amino acids. V was trimmed by 5 bases and J by 2 bases, leaving 7 bases between them. CDR3 coding DNA: TGTGCCAGCAGTCCAAGCCCCTACGAGCAGTACTTC. Translating gives CASSPSPYEQYF.

V and J are TRBV18 and TRBJ2-5; 9 nucleotides line up with TRBD1. Losses at the gene ends were 1 base for V and 7 bases for J; bases not matched to a gene: 4. This CDR3 is built from 14 residues. Germline V gene data show CDR1 as KGHSH and CDR2 as LQKENI. CDR3 protein: CASSPRTGDLTQYF. The CDR3 coding sequence is TGTGCCAGCTCACCACGGACAGGGGATTTGACCCAGTACTTC. The full variable domain, its missing parts supplied by reference TRBV18 and TRBJ2-5, is NAGVMQNPRHLVRRRGQEARLRCSPMKGHSHVYWYRQLPEEGLKFMVYLQKENIIDESGMPKERFSAEFPKEGPSILRIQQVVRGDSAAYFCASSPRTGDLTQYFGPGTRLLVL.

The chain has TRBV10-3 and TRBJ2-7, with TRBD2 identical over 9 bases. Trimming removed 6 bases from V and 0 bases from J; junction bases left unmatched: 3. CDR1 ENHRY and CDR2 SYGVKD come from the germline V gene. The CDR3 consists of 14 residues. The CDR3 sequence: CAISQTSGSYEQYF. The CDR3, as DNA: TGTGCCATCAGCCAGACTAGCGGCTCCTACGAGCAGTACTTC.

The genes are TRBV4-1 and TRBJ2-7; D is perhaps TRBD2 (6 bases). CDR1 and CDR2 (germline): MGHRA, YSYEKL. The CDR3 loop spans 14 amino acids. V lost 1 base and J lost 2, with 9 bases in between. CDR3 residues: CASSQVGGTYEQYF. CDR3 DNA sequence: TGCGCCAGCAGCCAAGTCGGGGGAACCTACGAGCAGTACTTC.

This clone is a singleton in its sample. The chain couples TRBV5-1 to TRBJ2-2; D gene uncertain. CDR1 is SGHRS and CDR2 is YFSETQ in the germline V gene. CDR3 size: 15 residues. V was trimmed by 7 bases and J by 4 bases, leaving 17 bases between them. The CDR3 nucleotides are TGCGCCAGCTCACCCACCCTGACTGCCACCGGGGAGCTGTTTTTT. Its protein product is CASSPTLTATGELFF.

The rearrangement joins TRBV7-9 to TRBJ1-6; 7 positions match TRBD1. The germline CDR1 and CDR2 sequences are SEHNR and FQNEAQ (reference sequence). The ends lost 5 bases at V and 3 bases at J; junction bases unmatched: 4. CDR3 length: 15 amino acids. The CDR3 nucleotides read TGTGCCAGCAGCCGCCGGACAGGCTATAATTCACCCCTCCACTTT. Translated, it gives CASSRRTGYNSPLHF.

The chain is built from TRBV6-5 and TRBJ2-7; D gene ambiguous. Germline assignment: CDR1 MNHEY and CDR2 SVGAGI. CDR3 length: 15 residues. With 2 bases removed from V and 1 base from J, the gap between germline ends came to 12 bases. This CDR3 reads CASSYAQELSYEQYF. DNA for the CDR3: TGTGCCAGCAGTTACGCTCAGGAACTTTCCTACGAGCAGTACTTC.

The chain links TRBV28 to TRBJ1-5; D is perhaps TRBD1 (6 bases). In germline, CDR1 is MDHEN, CDR2 SYDVKM. V lost 5 bases, J lost 3 bases, and 8 bases lay in between. This CDR3 region has 13 residues. The CDR3 DNA sequence: TGTGCCAGCAGTACAGGGCACAATCAGCCCCAGCATTTT. Its translation: CASSTGHNQPQHF.

This clone was recorded a few times. The gene calls are TRBV6-1 and TRBJ2-6; D perhaps matches TRBD2 (6 bases). From germline, CDR1 is MNHNS and CDR2 SASEGT. The CDR3 consists of 19 residues. V was pared by 4 bases and J by 1 base, with 20 bases between. Written as DNA, the CDR3 is TGTGCCAGCAGTGCCCTAATCGGGGGATCCCAGTCTGGGGCCAACGTCCTGACTTTC. Amino acid sequence: CASSALIGGSQSGANVLTF.

This clone was picked up a small number of times. The chain recombines TRBV3-1 (or the pseudogene TRBV3-2) with TRBJ1-6, with a possible D match to TRBD1 (5 bases). The CDR3 sequence is 14 residues long. CDR1 and CDR2 (germline): LGHDT, YNNKEL (reference sequence). The V end lost 4 bases, the J end lost 7 bases, and 11 bases lay between the germline ends. The CDR3 here is CASSLGRGNSPLHF. CDR3 bases: TGTGCCAGCAGCCTGGGGCGGGGGAATTCACCCCTCCACTTT.

The chain uses TRBV28 and TRBJ1-5; the match to TRBD1 covers 7 bases. The V and J ends lost 5 bases and 6 bases, in that order; junction bases with no gene match: 4. Germline CDR1 MDHEN, CDR2 SYDVKM. This CDR3 contains 13 residues. The DNA of the CDR3 is TGTGCCAGCAGTACAGGGGCGGGTCAGCCCCAGCATTTT. Translated, it gives CASSTGAGQPQHF.